Below, 30 T cell receptor beta chains from the same sample are listed, as sequenced in a study of blood T cell repertoires in COVID-19. Produced via immunoSEQ multiplex PCR; TCRdb's table is partial and in-frame only. The sample lists about 200,000 clones, around 89% occurring once. Material: peripheral blood. These receptors all come from a middle-aged man with active or convalescent COVID-19.

The rearrangement links TRBV12-5 to TRBJ2-1; D is possibly TRBD1 (6 bases). V was pared by 6 bases and J by 4 bases, with 19 bases between. The CDR3 sequence is 16 residues long. Germline CDR1 LGHNT, CDR2 FRNRAP. The CDR3 protein is CASGSPGVIGYNEQFF. CDR3 DNA sequence: TGTGCTAGTGGCTCACCAGGGGTTATAGGATACAATGAGCAGTTCTTC.

V gene TRBV19 combines with J gene TRBJ1-2; no reliable D call. Germline V gene data show CDR1 as LNHDA and CDR2 as SQIVND (reference sequence). This CDR3 region has 13 residues. Trimming removed 4 bases from V and 4 bases from J, with 10 bases in between. CDR3 bases: TGTGCCAGTAGTACTCAGGTAGTCTATGGCTACACCTTC. The encoded protein is CASSTQVVYGYTF.

Only one count was recorded for this clone. V usage is TRBV5-1 and J usage is TRBJ2-2, with a weak D call TRBD1 (6 bases). The V end was cut by 4 bases, the J end by 8 bases, with 9 bases between. CDR1 is SGHRS and CDR2 is YFSETQ in the germline V gene. There are 12 residues in the CDR3. In DNA form, the CDR3 reads TGCGCCAGCAGCCTCGGACAGGGGGAGCTGTTTTTT. Protein product: CASSLGQGELFF. The whole variable domain, remainder taken from reference TRBV5-1 and TRBJ2-2, is KAGVTQTPRYLIKTRGQQVTLSCSPISGHRSVSWYQQTPGQGLQFLFEYFSETQRNKGNFPGRFSGRQFSNSRSEMNVSTLELGDSALYLCASSLGQGELFFGEGSRLTVL.

The chain recombines TRBV19 with TRBJ1-1, with 12 positions matching TRBD1. V dropped 3 bases and J dropped 7; count of bases not matched to a gene: 12. Germline CDR1 reads LNHDA; CDR2 reads SQIVND (reference sequence). The CDR3 loop spans 17 amino acids. The CDR3 DNA reads as TGTGCCAGTAGTATCAAAAAATGGGGACAGGGGGCGTATGAAGCTTTCTTT. It encodes CASSIKKWGQGAYEAFF. The full variable domain, completed using reference TRBV19 and TRBJ1-1, is DGGITQSPKYLFRKEGQNVTLSCEQNLNHDAMYWYRQDPGQGLRLIYYSQIVNDFQKGDIAEGYSVSREKKESFPLTVTSAQKNPTAFYLCASSIKKWGQGAYEAFFGQGTRLTVV.

This rearrangement joins TRBV27 to TRBJ2-1; 8 positions match TRBD2. The CDR3 totals 15 residues. Germline CDR1 MNHEY, CDR2 SMNVEV (reference sequence). With 2 bases clipped from V and 1 base from J, the junction kept 1 base outside the gene matches. As DNA, the CDR3 is TGTGCCAGCAGTTTAGGCGGGAGGTCCTACAATGAGCAGTTCTTC. Its translation: CASSLGGRSYNEQFF.

The genes are TRBV24-1 and TRBJ2-1; the D is unclear. The CDR3 runs 14 residues. V was clipped by 7 bases and J by 8 bases, with 17 bases between them. Germline V gene lookup returns CDR1 KGHDR and CDR2 SFDVKD. The CDR3 here is CATSDRRGFDEQFF. The CDR3 DNA is TGTGCCACCAGCGACCGACGAGGATTCGATGAGCAGTTCTTC.

The chain recombines TRBV19 with TRBJ1-4; D is uncertain. CDR1 LNHDA and CDR2 SQIVND come from the germline V gene (reference sequence). Trimming removed 0 bases from V and 10 bases from J, with 12 bases in between. There are 14 residues in the CDR3. The CDR3 region is CASSIDRTVRKLFF. CDR3 nucleotide sequence: TGTGCCAGTAGTATAGACAGGACTGTGAGAAAACTGTTTTTT. The full variable domain, completed using reference TRBV19 and TRBJ1-4, is DGGITQSPKYLFRKEGQNVTLSCEQNLNHDAMYWYRQDPGQGLRLIYYSQIVNDFQKGDIAEGYSVSREKKESFPLTVTSAQKNPTAFYLCASSIDRTVRKLFFGSGTQLSVL.

The V gene is TRBV12-3 or TRBV12-4, the J gene TRBJ1-1, with unresolved D. V was pared by 3 bases and J by 3 bases, with 8 bases between. The CDR3 has 13 amino acids. CDR3 loop: CASSFAGYTEAFF. The CDR3 DNA follows: TGTGCCAGCAGTTTCGCGGGTTACACTGAAGCTTTCTTT.

The V gene is TRBV19, the J gene TRBJ2-2, with 10 bases matching TRBD2. The CDR3 runs to 18 residues. CDR1 and CDR2 (germline): LNHDA, SQIVND (reference sequence). The J segment lost 7 bases and the V segment lost 7 bases, leaving 18 bases of the junction unmatched. CDR3 region: CASNMPASVAGGIGELFF. CDR3 DNA sequence: TGTGCCAGTAATATGCCGGCCTCCGTAGCGGGGGGCATCGGGGAGCTGTTTTTT.

This clone was detected once. The rearrangement joins TRBV28 to TRBJ2-7, with D possibly matching TRBD2 (5 bases). Germline CDR1 is MDHEN and CDR2 is SYDVKM. The CDR3 runs to 13 residues. V shed 5 bases and J shed 2 bases, with 10 bases lying between them. This chain's CDR3 is CASSLAPTYEQYF. Written as DNA, the CDR3 is TGTGCCAGCAGTCTAGCTCCCACCTACGAGCAGTACTTC.

Only one count was recorded for this clone. This rearrangement joins TRBV5-5 to TRBJ1-1; D unresolved. The CDR3 is 14 residues long. The germline gives CDR1 SGHKS, CDR2 YYEKEE (reference sequence). The germline V and J ends were trimmed by 1 base and 0 bases, with 7 bases remaining between them. The CDR3: CASSLPGLNTEAFF. CDR3 DNA sequence: TGTGCCAGCAGCTTGCCAGGTTTGAACACTGAAGCTTTCTTT.

Written as DNA, the CDR3 is TGCAGCGTTGCTCGACAGGGGGGCTACAATGAGCAGTTCTTC. It yields the protein CSVARQGGYNEQFF. The chain carries TRBV29-1 and TRBJ2-1; 9 bases align to TRBD1. V trimming: 4 bases; J trimming: 3 bases; junction bases outside the gene matches: 4. The CDR3 covers 14 residues. Germline-derived CDR1 and CDR2 are SQVTM and ANQGSEA.

The chain is built from TRBV27 and TRBJ2-1; D is perhaps TRBD2 (7 bases). CDR1 is MNHEY and CDR2 is SMNVEV in the germline V gene (reference sequence). V lost 6 bases and J 15 bases, leaving 21 bases between the germline ends. This CDR3 is 13 amino acids long. CDR3 nucleotides: TGTGCCAGCAGGCGCGGGGGCTCACCTAATGGGTTCTTC. Translated: CASRRGGSPNGFF.

The chain links TRBV18 to TRBJ1-2; D might be TRBD1 (5 bases). Trimming took 0 bases from V and 3 from J, leaving 14 bases between them. The CDR3 runs 16 residues. Looked up from germline, CDR1 is KGHSH and CDR2 is LQKENI. The CDR3 coding sequence is TGTGCCAGCTCACCACCCCGGGGGTTCGTTGACTATGGCTACACCTTC. It translates to CASSPPRGFVDYGYTF.

This chain links TRBV5-1 with TRBJ1-2, with 7 bases fitting TRBD1. Germline V lookup: CDR1 SGHRS, CDR2 YFSETQ. The J segment lost 4 bases and the V segment lost 0 bases, leaving 9 bases of the junction unmatched. CDR3 length: 16 residues. The CDR3 reads CASSLDLDREPYGYTF. CDR3 coding DNA: TGCGCCAGCAGCTTGGACCTTGACAGGGAACCCTATGGCTACACCTTC.

The V and J genes are TRBV2 and TRBJ1-6; D call uncertain. CDR3 length: 16 residues. Between the trimmed V and J ends, which lost 3 bases and 0 bases, there was a span of 9 bases. Germline V gene data show CDR1 as SNHLY and CDR2 as FYNNEI. CDR3 residues: CASSDERGSYNSPLHF. As DNA, the CDR3 is TGTGCCAGCAGTGATGAGCGGGGCTCCTATAATTCACCCCTCCACTTT.

J is TRBJ1-1 and V is TRBV7-9; TRBD1 matches at 9 bases. Germline assignment: CDR1 SEHNR and CDR2 FQNEAQ (reference sequence). V lost 5 bases and J lost 5; bases outside the gene matches: 6. The CDR3 consists of 14 residues. The CDR3 DNA reads TGTGCCAGCAGCGAATACAGGGGGCAAACTGAAGCTTTCTTT. This translates into CASSEYRGQTEAFF.

The gene calls are TRBV11-3 and TRBJ1-4; D gene unclear. CDR1 is SGHNT and CDR2 is YENEEA in the germline V gene. This CDR3 has 15 amino acids. Trimming took 2 bases from V and 6 from J, leaving 13 bases between them. The CDR3 region has the DNA TGTGCCAGCAGCTTACGGTTGAGTTCGGATGAAAAACTGTTTTTT. It specifies CASSLRLSSDEKLFF.

DNA of the CDR3: TGTGCCAGCAGCTTAGTAGCGGGAGGGCCCGGGGAGCAGTACTTC. Encoded protein: CASSLVAGGPGEQYF. This chain links TRBV11-2 with TRBJ2-7, with 11 bases that match TRBD2. CDR3 length: 15 residues. From germline, CDR1 is SGHAT and CDR2 FQNNGV. J was trimmed by 7 bases and V by 1 base; bases with no gene match: 6.

The V call is TRBV4-2, the J call TRBJ2-7; TRBD2 matches 7 bases. Germline-derived CDR1 and CDR2 are LGHNA and YNFKEQ. J was trimmed by 0 bases and V by 0 bases; bases with no gene match: 14. The CDR3 spans 19 residues. The CDR3 DNA follows: TGTGCCAGCAGCCAAGATCGAAGTATGGCGGGGGTCCTCTCCTACGAGCAGTACTTC. Encoded protein: CASSQDRSMAGVLSYEQYF.

This clone was recorded a few times. The chain uses TRBV6-6 and TRBJ1-6, with D perhaps matching TRBD1 (5 bases). Germline V CDR1 and CDR2: MNHNY, SVGAGI (reference sequence). The CDR3 loop spans 15 amino acids. Trimming took 11 bases from V and 6 from J, leaving 20 bases between them. CDR3 DNA: TGTGCCCCCAGGGCAGGGTCCCGATTTAATTCACCCCTCCACTTT. Translated: CAPRAGSRFNSPLHF.

The chain combines TRBV5-4 with TRBJ2-7; 9 bases align to TRBD1. Germline assignment: CDR1 SGHNT and CDR2 YYREEE (reference sequence). Trimming cost V 5 bases and J 6 bases; bases outside gene matches: 6. The CDR3 sequence is 13 residues long. CDR3 bases: TGTGCCAGCAGTAGGGGACAGGGTGGCGAGCAGTACTTC. Translation gives CASSRGQGGEQYF. Full variable domain (rest looked up from reference TRBV5-4 and TRBJ2-7): ETGVTQSPTHLIKTRGQQVTLRCSSQSGHNTVSWYQQALGQGPQFIFQYYREEENGRGNFPPRFSGLQFPNYSSELNVNALELDDSALYLCASSRGQGGEQYFGPGTRLTVT.

V is TRBV20-1 and J is TRBJ2-2, with 8 bases aligning to TRBD1. The CDR3 spans 17 residues. The trim removed 3 bases at V and 3 bases at J, leaving 12 bases unmatched. Germline values: CDR1 DFQATT, CDR2 SNEGSKA (reference sequence). CDR3 sequence reads: CSASAAGGKGDTGELFF. Written as DNA, the CDR3 is TGCAGTGCTAGTGCGGCAGGGGGCAAAGGGGACACCGGGGAGCTGTTTTTT.

This chain links TRBV30 with TRBJ1-3, with 10 bases fitting TRBD1. V lost 2 bases and J lost 0; bases outside the gene matches: 16. The CDR3 is made up of 20 amino acids. Germline CDR1 is GTSNPN and CDR2 is SVGIG (reference sequence). CDR3 DNA sequence: TGTGCCTGGAGTCTAGGGACAGGGGCCAGGATCCTTAACTCTGGAAACACCATATATTTT. It yields the protein CAWSLGTGARILNSGNTIYF.

This chain joins TRBV11-2 and TRBJ1-3, with a possible D match to TRBD1 (6 bases). The V gene's germline CDR1 is SGHAT and CDR2 FQNNGV. The V gene lost 1 base and the J gene lost 4 bases, with 14 bases spanning the gap. This CDR3 comprises 16 residues. CDR3 coding DNA: TGTGCCAGCAGCTTAGTTCGCAGGGGTGCCGGAAACACCATATATTTT. As protein: CASSLVRRGAGNTIYF.

This chain connects TRBV4-1 to TRBJ2-7; D is perhaps TRBD2 (7 bases). V shed 4 bases and J shed 7 bases, with 23 bases lying between them. The germline gives CDR1 MGHRA, CDR2 YSYEKL. The CDR3 contains 16 residues. The DNA for the CDR3 is TGCGCCAGCAGCCTCCCGGGGGGCGCTTTTGTAGGGGAGCAGTACTTC. It specifies CASSLPGGAFVGEQYF.

Here the CDR3 reads CASSFGQGFFSWTDTQYF. Here the CDR3 DNA reads TGTGCCAGCAGCTTTGGACAGGGGTTTTTCTCATGGACAGATACGCAGTATTTT. This sequence joins TRBV7-2 and TRBJ2-3; 9 bases line up with TRBD1. Germline trimming cut 3 bases from V and 3 bases from J; bases unmatched to any gene: 13. The CDR3 extends over 18 amino acids. Germline CDR1 is SGHTA and CDR2 is FQGNSA.

This clone was found once. The chain is built from TRBV11-2 and TRBJ2-7, with 14 positions matching TRBD2. The CDR3 has 17 amino acids. J gave up 3 bases and V 5 bases, and 9 bases lay outside the gene matches. Germline assignment: CDR1 SGHAT and CDR2 FQNNGV. The CDR3 sequence: CASSPTGTSGGNYEQYF. In DNA form, the CDR3 reads TGTGCCAGCAGCCCTACCGGGACTAGCGGGGGAAACTACGAGCAGTACTTC.

This rearrangement joins TRBV28 to TRBJ2-7; TRBD2 matches 8 bases. The ends lost 5 bases at V and 2 bases at J; junction bases unmatched: 11. CDR3 size: 16 residues. Germline assignment: CDR1 MDHEN and CDR2 SYDVKM. The CDR3 DNA is TGTGCCAGCAGTGACGTAGCGGGATCCTCCGCCTACGAGCAGTACTTC. This translates into CASSDVAGSSAYEQYF.

This sequence joins TRBV6-2 or TRBV6-3 and TRBJ2-2, with 8 bases matching TRBD2. The CDR3 has 14 amino acids. Trimming cost V 0 bases and J 6 bases; bases outside gene matches: 0. Germline-derived CDR1 and CDR2 are MNHEY and SVGEGT. The CDR3: CASSYSTSAGELFF. The DNA for the CDR3 is TGTGCCAGCAGTTACTCGACTAGCGCCGGGGAGCTGTTTTTT.